This T cell receptor beta chain was retrieved from a study of blood T cell repertoires in COVID-19. Study background: Specimens from acute and convalescent COVID-19 originated in the United States, Italy and Spain.

This CDR3 is 13 amino acids long. Trimming took off 0 bases at V and 5 bases at J, with 7 bases between the two ends. Germline V gene sequence: CDR1 SEHNR, CDR2 FQNEAQ (reference sequence). As regards this clone: This specimen includes other DNA sequences encoding the same CDR3.

Sequencing used immunoSEQ multiplex PCR; TCRdb keeps in-frame clones, though not all of them. The table shows just under 350,000 clones, with approximately 82% occurring only once. Material for sequencing was peripheral blood. The clonotype was recovered from a man in his thirties or forties with active or convalescent COVID-19. The V gene is TRBV7-9, the J gene TRBJ1-1; weak D call: TRBD1 (6 bases). CDR3 protein: CASSLARGTEAFF. Here the CDR3 DNA reads TGTGCCAGCAGCTTAGCCAGGGGAACTGAAGCTTTCTTT. Full variable domain (rest looked up from reference TRBV7-9 and TRBJ1-1): DTGVSQNPRHKITKRGQNVTFRCDPISEHNRLYWYRQTLGQGPEFLTYFQNEAQLEKSRLLSDRFSAERPKGSFSTLEIQRTEQGDSAMYLCASSLARGTEAFFGQGTRLTVV.